This passage covers 23 T cell receptor beta chains from one sample sequenced in a study of blood T cell repertoires in COVID-19 (dated by TCRdb to 2020 to 2021). The library relied on the immunoSEQ multiplex PCR assay. This immuneACCESS table, as held by TCRdb, lists in-frame sequences with V and J called but not all clones. Of the missing ones, under half trace to an unresolved V gene in checked studies; the others have no known cause. The sample contains about 310,000 clones, around 90% of them found a single time. The ten largest make up about 2.3% of the sample. Sequencing used peripheral blood. The source of these receptors is a man aged 18 to 35 with active or convalescent COVID-19.

The table lists this clone with a count of one. V usage is TRBV2 and J usage is TRBJ2-1; maybe TRBD2 (6 bases). The germline CDR1 and CDR2 sequences are SNHLY and FYNNEI. CDR3 length: 12 amino acids. V dropped 8 bases and J dropped 9 bases, with 14 bases sitting between them. CDR3 amino acids: CASYHRETEQFF. In nucleotides, the CDR3 is TGTGCCAGCTATCACCGGGAGACTGAGCAGTTCTTC.

This clone has only one observation. V gene TRBV4-3 combines with J gene TRBJ1-2; the match to TRBD1 covers 10 bases. This CDR3 is 16 amino acids long. The V and J ends lost 0 bases and 4 bases, in that order; junction bases with no gene match: 5. CDR1 LGHNA and CDR2 YSLEER come from the germline V gene. The CDR3: CASSQDLGTGVYGYTF. The CDR3, as DNA: TGCGCCAGCAGCCAAGATTTGGGGACAGGGGTCTATGGCTACACCTTC.

The V gene is TRBV7-9, the J gene TRBJ2-6; the D gene is possibly TRBD1 (6 bases). CDR1 and CDR2 (germline): SEHNR, FQNEAQ (reference sequence). V lost 1 base to trimming and J lost 1 base, with 14 bases between them. CDR3 length: 18 amino acids. The CDR3 region is CASSLGTQGVSGANVLTF. In DNA form, the CDR3 reads TGTGCCAGCAGCTTAGGCACACAGGGAGTTTCTGGGGCCAACGTCCTGACTTTC.

This clone was detected only a few times. V usage is TRBV5-1 and J usage is TRBJ1-4, with D unresolved. The germline gives CDR1 SGHRS, CDR2 YFSETQ. V was trimmed by 1 base and J by 2 bases, leaving 9 bases between them. CDR3 length: 15 amino acids. DNA for the CDR3: TGCGCCAGCAGCTTGTACAGAGGGACTAATGAAAAACTGTTTTTT. Amino acid sequence: CASSLYRGTNEKLFF.

V is TRBV7-9 and J is TRBJ2-7, with a weak D call TRBD1 (6 bases). In germline, CDR1 is SEHNR, CDR2 FQNEAQ (reference sequence). V was cut by 0 bases and J by 3 bases, with 15 bases left in between. CDR3 size: 16 residues. The CDR3: CASSLAGGEVYYEQYF. The CDR3 region has the DNA TGTGCCAGCAGCTTAGCTGGGGGCGAAGTGTACTACGAGCAGTACTTC.

This clone was detected a few times. The V call is TRBV6-5, the J call TRBJ2-7, with 13 nucleotides matching TRBD2. CDR3 length: 15 residues. J lost 1 base, V lost 7 bases, and 4 bases had no gene match. CDR1 is MNHEY and CDR2 is SVGAGI in the germline V gene. CDR3 nucleotide sequence: TGTGCCAGCACGGAGGGACTAGCGGGGTCCTACGAGCAGTACTTC. This translates into CASTEGLAGSYEQYF.

Of note for this clone: Other DNA variants within this sample encode the same CDR3. The gene calls are TRBV7-2 and TRBJ2-5, with 13 bases lining up with TRBD2. Germline assignment: CDR1 SGHTA and CDR2 FQGNSA. The length of the CDR3 is 16 residues. V gave up 1 base and J gave up 2 bases; unmatched junction bases: 1. In nucleotides, the CDR3 is TGTGCCAGCAGCTTAGGACTAGCGGGGGGACAAGAGACCCAGTACTTC. Encoded protein: CASSLGLAGGQETQYF.

The chain is built from TRBV28 and TRBJ1-2; possible D gene TRBD1, 5 bases. V was cut by 8 bases and J by 8 bases, with 15 bases left in between. The CDR3 is made up of 12 amino acids. Looked up from germline, CDR1 is MDHEN and CDR2 is SYDVKM. The CDR3 DNA reads TGTGCCAGCCACAGGACCTCAGGCGGCTACACCTTC. This codes for CASHRTSGGYTF.

The gene calls are TRBV5-1 and TRBJ2-7; 10 nucleotides line up with TRBD1. There are 15 residues in the CDR3. Looked up from germline, CDR1 is SGHRS and CDR2 is YFSETQ. Trimming at V came to 3 bases and at J to 3 bases, leaving 6 bases not matched to a gene. The DNA for the CDR3 is TGCGCCAGCAGCTCGACAGGGGGCGCGATCTACGAGCAGTACTTC. Translated, it gives CASSSTGGAIYEQYF.

The rearrangement joins TRBV18 to TRBJ1-3, with D perhaps matching TRBD1 (5 bases). This CDR3 has 15 amino acids. CDR1 and CDR2 from the germline V gene are KGHSH and LQKENI. V was clipped by 3 bases and J by 4 bases, with 13 bases between them. The CDR3 here is CASSPVGGLGNTIYF. Written as DNA, the CDR3 is TGTGCCAGCTCACCGGTGGGGGGTCTCGGAAACACCATATATTTT. The full variable domain, in which reference TRBV18 and TRBJ1-3 provide the parts outside the CDR3, is NAGVMQNPRHLVRRRGQEARLRCSPMKGHSHVYWYRQLPEEGLKFMVYLQKENIIDESGMPKERFSAEFPKEGPSILRIQQVVRGDSAAYFCASSPVGGLGNTIYFGEGSWLTVV.

The V call is TRBV7-9, the J call TRBJ2-1; 11 bases align to TRBD2. This CDR3 has 15 amino acids. J gave up 7 bases and V 7 bases, and 9 bases lay outside the gene matches. CDR1 SEHNR and CDR2 FQNEAQ come from the germline V gene (reference sequence). The CDR3 DNA sequence: TGTGCCAGCAACCAACTAGCGGGAGAGCGGAATGAGCAGTTCTTC. Amino acid sequence: CASNQLAGERNEQFF.

The chain links TRBV19 to TRBJ2-7; weak D call: TRBD2 (5 bases). The V gene lost 1 base and the J gene lost 0 bases, with 7 bases spanning the gap. The CDR3 totals 14 residues. Germline CDR1 reads LNHDA; CDR2 reads SQIVND (reference sequence). The CDR3 nucleotides are TGTGCCAGTAGTATAGCGGACTCCTCCTACGAGCAGTACTTC. Amino acids: CASSIADSSYEQYF.

This rearrangement joins TRBV19 to TRBJ2-7; possibly TRBD2 for D (5 bases). Trimming pared 6 bases from V and 0 bases from J, leaving 9 bases between. CDR1 LNHDA and CDR2 SQIVND come from the germline V gene (reference sequence). The CDR3 spans 13 residues. As DNA, the CDR3 is TGTGCCAGTAGAGGACTTAGCTCCTACGAGCAGTACTTC. As protein: CASRGLSSYEQYF.

J is TRBJ1-2 and V is TRBV21-1; the D call of TRBD1 is as the table states it, not checked on the DNA. TRBV21-1 is labeled a pseudogene. The CDR3 covers 16 residues. CDR3 in amino acids: CASQEIPNSLNYGYTF. As DNA, the CDR3 is TGTGCCAGCCAGGAAATCCCAAACTCTTTGAACTATGGCTACACCTTC.

The chain uses TRBV5-1 and TRBJ2-3; no firm D call. This CDR3 region has 11 residues. Germline lookup yields CDR1 SGHRS and CDR2 YFSETQ. The V and J ends lost 6 bases and 2 bases respectively, with 4 bases between them. CDR3 DNA: TGCGCCAGCACCCTCACAGATACGCAGTATTTT. It translates to CASTLTDTQYF.

This chain connects TRBV5-4 to TRBJ1-3; the D is unclear. Per the germline V gene, CDR1 is SGHNT and CDR2 is YYREEE (reference sequence). The CDR3 extends over 15 amino acids. The ends were cut back, 1 base at V and 3 bases at J, with 11 bases in the middle. CDR3 bases: TGTGCCAGCAGCTTGTCAACCTCCTATGGAAACACCATATATTTT. Its translation: CASSLSTSYGNTIYF.

V and J are TRBV28 and TRBJ2-7; 7 nucleotides line up with TRBD1. Germline V gene data show CDR1 as MDHEN and CDR2 as SYDVKM. The trim removed 5 bases at V and 3 bases at J, leaving 4 bases unmatched. The CDR3 length is 13 residues. CDR3 region: CASSRDSGYEQYF. CDR3 DNA: TGTGCCAGCAGTAGGGACAGCGGCTACGAGCAGTACTTC.

The gene calls are TRBV6-5 and TRBJ1-1, with D tentatively TRBD1 (6 bases). Trimming pared 6 bases from V and 1 base from J, leaving 12 bases between. This CDR3 has 14 residues. CDR1 is MNHEY, CDR2 SVGAGI, per germline. CDR3 sequence (DNA): TGTGCCAGCAGCTCCAGGGGCAGGAACACTGAAGCTTTCTTT. It is translated as CASSSRGRNTEAFF.

The chain carries TRBV4-2 and TRBJ2-5; 8 bases align to TRBD2. Per the germline V gene, CDR1 is LGHNA and CDR2 is YNFKEQ. The CDR3 sequence is 17 residues long. J was trimmed by 1 base and V by 1 base; bases with no gene match: 8. As DNA, the CDR3 is TGTGCCAGCAGCCAAGCCCCGGGGGGGAGGTCCCAAGAGACCCAGTACTTC. Translating gives CASSQAPGGRSQETQYF.

The V call is TRBV7-3, the J call TRBJ2-3; D call uncertain. V was cut by 2 bases and J by 4 bases, with 7 bases left in between. Germline lookup yields CDR1 SGHTA and CDR2 FQGTGA. This CDR3 is built from 13 residues. CDR3: CASSLSFPDTQYF. The CDR3 DNA sequence: TGTGCCAGCAGCTTATCTTTCCCAGATACGCAGTATTTT.

The chain has TRBV28 and TRBJ1-2; 9 bases match TRBD1. The V segment lost 6 bases and the J segment 8 bases; nucleotides outside the gene matches: 10. The germline CDR1 and CDR2 sequences are MDHEN and SYDVKM. The CDR3 runs to 14 residues. CDR3 loop: CASRSGQGLGGYTF. As DNA, the CDR3 is TGTGCCAGCAGATCTGGACAGGGGTTGGGCGGCTACACCTTC.

The chain employs TRBV11-2 and TRBJ1-2, with D possibly being TRBD1 (6 bases). The CDR3 is 15 amino acids. V was cut by 5 bases and J by 4 bases, with 17 bases left in between. Per germline, CDR1 SGHAT and CDR2 FQNNGV. CDR3 sequence: CASSVYRDYGYGYTF. CDR3 nucleotides: TGTGCCAGCAGCGTCTACAGGGATTACGGCTATGGCTACACCTTC.

In its sample, this clone was seen once. This sequence joins TRBV2 and TRBJ2-7; TRBD2 is a possible D gene (5 bases). The CDR3 contains 13 residues. Germline assignment: CDR1 SNHLY and CDR2 FYNNEI. V was cut by 11 bases and J by 2 bases, with 16 bases left in between. The CDR3 protein is CALAAAGPYEQYF. The CDR3 DNA reads as TGTGCCCTTGCGGCGGCGGGTCCCTACGAGCAGTACTTC. The complete variable domain, with remaining parts taken from reference TRBV2 and TRBJ2-7, reads EPEVTQTPSHQVTQMGQEVILRCVPISNHLYFYWYRQILGQKVEFLVSFYNNEISEKSEIFDDQFSVERPDGSNFTLKIRSTKLEDSAMYFCALAAAGPYEQYFGPGTRLTVT.